This T cell receptor (beta chain) originates from a study of response to subunit inactivated influenza vaccine. General study findings and limits: T cells newly recruited by each seasonal influenza vaccination are few, the authors suggested.

The CDR3 covers 13 residues. The germline V and J ends were trimmed by 11 bases and 1 base, with 14 bases remaining between them. In germline, CDR1 is MNHEY, CDR2 SMNVEV (reference sequence). TCRdb reprocessed the RT-PCR reads with MiXCR, giving one entry per CDR3 protein. The table lists just over 300,000 distinct CDR3 sequences, 22% of them singletons. About this clonotype: Its antigen remains unidentified.

The chain carries TRBV27 and TRBJ1-1, with D possibly being TRBD1 (5 bases). The clonotype was recovered from a man between 50 and 75 years old who received an inactivated influenza vaccine. The source material was PBMCs from blood, sampled less than 22 months after vaccination. This CDR3 is CASRGAPNTEAFF. CDR3 coding DNA: TGTGCCTCCCGAGGGGCACCGAACACTGAAGCTTTCTTT.